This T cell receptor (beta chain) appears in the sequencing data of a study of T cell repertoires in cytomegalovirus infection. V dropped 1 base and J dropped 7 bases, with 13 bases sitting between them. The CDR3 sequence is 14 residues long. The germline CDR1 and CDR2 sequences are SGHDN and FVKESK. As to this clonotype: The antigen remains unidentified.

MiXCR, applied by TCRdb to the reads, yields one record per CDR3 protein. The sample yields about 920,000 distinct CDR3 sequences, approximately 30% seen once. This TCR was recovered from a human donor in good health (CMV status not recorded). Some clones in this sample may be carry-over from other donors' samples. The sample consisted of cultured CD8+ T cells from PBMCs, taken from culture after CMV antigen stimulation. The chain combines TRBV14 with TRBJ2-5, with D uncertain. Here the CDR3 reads CASSQGAYFGTQYF. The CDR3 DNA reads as TGTGCCAGCAGCCAAGGAGCTTATTTCGGGACCCAGTACTTC.